The clone carrying this T cell receptor beta chain has only a few counts. This entry belongs to a study of blood T cells in healthy people across ages. A second roughly 6 to 11 cycle PCR used barcoded and J-beta primers. TCRdb passed the 5' RACE reads through MiXCR, listing each CDR3 protein once. The sample yields approximately 960,000 distinct CDR3 sequences, approximately 32% seen once. The germline gives CDR1 SGDLS, CDR2 YYNGEE. The CDR3 has 15 residues. V trimming: 2 bases; J trimming: 2 bases; junction bases outside the gene matches: 4. The same sample was also studied in work on T cells of mothers and their children.

The sequence derives from a woman in her thirties or forties in good health. Sequencing was done on a sample of blood. V gene TRBV9 combines with J gene TRBJ2-3, with 8 bases identical to TRBD2. DNA for the CDR3: TGTGCCAGCAGCGTTCGGGGGGGCGACACAGATACGCAGTATTTT. Its protein product is CASSVRGGDTDTQYF.